In this sample, the clone carrying this T cell receptor beta chain turned up once. Its antigen is unknown. The PCR employed 60 Vbeta primers together with 13 Jbeta primers. TCRdb keeps only in-frame clones here, not all; method: immunoSEQ multiplex PCR. Of tens of thousands of clones in the sample, approximately 73% were seen once. The sample belongs to a study of cytomegalovirus exposure and HLA in healthy donors. Regarding the study as a whole: Confirmation in vitro established that three CMV-associated chains were specific for CMV antigens. Investigators reported some 150 TCR beta chains as tied to cytomegalovirus. Most sequenced TCRs were rare (though some public TCRs occurred in many donors).

The germline gives CDR1 SGHNT, CDR2 YYREEE (reference sequence). The CDR3 loop spans 14 amino acids. V lost 5 bases and J 8 bases, leaving 19 bases between the germline ends. The chain links TRBV5-4 to TRBJ1-1, with D possibly matching TRBD1 (6 bases). The source of this sequence is a man aged 50 to 59 in good health and CMV-seronegative. Sample: PBMCs. DNA for the CDR3: TGTGCCAGCAGTCCGGTGGGGGGGCGCGAGGAAGCTTTCTTT. It yields the protein CASSPVGGREEAFF. Full variable domain (rest looked up from reference TRBV5-4 and TRBJ1-1): ETGVTQSPTHLIKTRGQQVTLRCSSQSGHNTVSWYQQALGQGPQFIFQYYREEENGRGNFPPRFSGLQFPNYSSELNVNALELDDSALYLCASSPVGGREEAFFGQGTRLTVV.